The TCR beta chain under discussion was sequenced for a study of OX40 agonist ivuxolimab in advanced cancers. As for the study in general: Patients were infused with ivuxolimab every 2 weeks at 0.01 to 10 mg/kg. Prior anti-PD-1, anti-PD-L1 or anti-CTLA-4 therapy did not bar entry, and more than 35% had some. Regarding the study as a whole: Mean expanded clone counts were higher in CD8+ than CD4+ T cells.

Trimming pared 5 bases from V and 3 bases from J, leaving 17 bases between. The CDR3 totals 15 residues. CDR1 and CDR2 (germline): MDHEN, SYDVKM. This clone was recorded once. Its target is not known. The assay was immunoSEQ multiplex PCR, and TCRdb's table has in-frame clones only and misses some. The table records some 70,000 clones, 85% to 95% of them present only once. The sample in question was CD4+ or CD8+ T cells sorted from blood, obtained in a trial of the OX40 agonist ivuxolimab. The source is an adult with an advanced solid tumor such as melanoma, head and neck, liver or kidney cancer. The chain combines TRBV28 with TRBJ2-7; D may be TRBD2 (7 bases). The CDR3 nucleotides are TGTGCCAGCAGTACAGGACAGTGGGGGGGCTACGAGCAGTACTTC. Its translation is CASSTGQWGGYEQYF.